These 23 T cell receptor beta chains share one sample of origin, sequenced in a study of blood T cell repertoires in COVID-19. Only in-frame clones appear in the TCRdb table, and some are missing; sequencing was by immunoSEQ multiplex PCR. Of around 39,000 clones listed, 86% are singletons. Sequenced sample: peripheral blood. The receptors derive from a man between 60 and 75 years old with active COVID-19.

The V and J genes are TRBV7-3 and TRBJ1-6, with 7 bases identical to TRBD1. The V gene's germline CDR1 is SGHTA and CDR2 FQGTGA. The V segment lost 1 base and the J segment 7 bases; nucleotides outside the gene matches: 7. The CDR3 contains 16 residues. The CDR3 DNA sequence: TGTGCCAGCAGCTTAATGGGGTCAGGGGGGAATTCACCCCTCCACTTT. Its translation is CASSLMGSGGNSPLHF.

The V and J genes are TRBV7-9 and TRBJ2-7; D is perhaps TRBD2 (5 bases). Trimming took off 2 bases at V and 0 bases at J, with 8 bases between the two ends. The CDR3 is 14 residues long. Looked up from germline, CDR1 is SEHNR and CDR2 is FQNEAQ (reference sequence). The CDR3 nucleotides read TGTGCCAGCAGCTTACAAGCGGTCTCCTACGAGCAGTACTTC. Protein sequence: CASSLQAVSYEQYF.

The CDR3 loop is CASSLTGGGSNYGYTF. The DNA for the CDR3 is TGTGCCAGCAGCTTAACAGGGGGCGGATCTAACTATGGCTACACCTTC. The V call is TRBV7-9, the J call TRBJ1-2; TRBD1 matches at 9 bases. J gave up 0 bases and V 2 bases, and 4 bases lay outside the gene matches. CDR1 is SEHNR and CDR2 is FQNEAQ in the germline V gene (reference sequence). The CDR3 is made up of 16 amino acids. The variable domain in full, with the rest retrieved from reference TRBV7-9 and TRBJ1-2, is DTGVSQNPRHKITKRGQNVTFRCDPISEHNRLYWYRQTLGQGPEFLTYFQNEAQLEKSRLLSDRFSAERPKGSFSTLEIQRTEQGDSAMYLCASSLTGGGSNYGYTFGSGTRLTVV.

The chain carries TRBV25-1 and TRBJ2-1; no firm D call. CDR1 and CDR2 from the germline V gene are MGHDK and SYGVNS. The ends were cut back, 6 bases at V and 10 bases at J, with 13 bases in the middle. The CDR3 is made up of 12 amino acids. CDR3 coding DNA: TGTGCCAGCAGGGGCCTTAGGTGGGAGCAGTTCTTC. Translation gives CASRGLRWEQFF. Drawing the rest from reference TRBV25-1 and TRBJ2-1, the complete variable domain is EADIYQTPRYLVIGTGKKITLECSQTMGHDKMYWYQQDPGMELHLIHYSYGVNSTEKGDLSSESTVSRIRTEHFPLTLESARPSHTSQYLCASRGLRWEQFFGPGTRLTVL.

V gene TRBV29-1 combines with J gene TRBJ2-7; D perhaps matches TRBD2 (6 bases). This CDR3 comprises 13 residues. V lost 4 bases to trimming and J lost 2 bases, with 12 bases between them. CDR1 SQVTM and CDR2 ANQGSEA come from the germline V gene. CDR3: CSVVAEPTYEQYF. In DNA, the CDR3 is TGCAGCGTTGTAGCGGAGCCGACCTACGAGCAGTACTTC.

The V and J genes are TRBV10-3 and TRBJ2-7, with D perhaps matching TRBD2 (5 bases). CDR3 length: 12 amino acids. The germline V and J ends were trimmed by 5 bases and 6 bases, with 11 bases remaining between them. The germline V gene encodes CDR1 ENHRY and CDR2 SYGVKD. CDR3 protein: CAISPERREQYF. In nucleotides, the CDR3 is TGTGCCATCAGTCCGGAGCGGCGCGAGCAGTACTTC.

The count of this clone is one. The chain carries TRBV5-1 and TRBJ2-7; D possibly corresponds to TRBD1 (5 bases). The CDR3 has 15 residues. V was clipped by 2 bases and J by 3 bases, with 15 bases between them. From germline, CDR1 is SGHRS and CDR2 YFSETQ. This chain's CDR3 is CASSLKGARGYEQYF. As DNA, the CDR3 is TGCGCCAGCAGCTTAAAAGGGGCTAGGGGCTACGAGCAGTACTTC.

This clone showed up just once. V is TRBV5-1 and J is TRBJ2-5, with D tentatively TRBD2 (6 bases). This CDR3 is built from 17 residues. Germline V CDR1 and CDR2: SGHRS, YFSETQ. V was trimmed by 0 bases and J by 5 bases, leaving 20 bases between them. This chain's CDR3 is CASSLGASVPTWETQYF. The CDR3 bases are TGCGCCAGCAGCTTGGGGGCTAGCGTTCCCACTTGGGAGACCCAGTACTTC.

The chain recombines TRBV6-2 or TRBV6-3 with TRBJ2-2, with D perhaps matching TRBD2 (6 bases). Germline V gene lookup returns CDR1 MNHEY and CDR2 SVGEGT. V dropped 2 bases and J dropped 6 bases, with 19 bases sitting between them. The CDR3 runs to 17 residues. The CDR3 sequence is CASSYAYPGREAGELFF. Written as DNA, the CDR3 is TGTGCCAGCAGTTACGCCTACCCCGGGAGAGAGGCCGGGGAGCTGTTTTTT.

This clone has a single count. The J gene is TRBJ2-1, the V gene TRBV29-1; D may be TRBD1 (6 bases). The CDR3 contains 14 residues. V was trimmed by 0 bases and J by 7 bases, leaving 13 bases between them. From germline, CDR1 is SQVTM and CDR2 ANQGSEA. The CDR3 protein is CSVEEVQGRNEQFF. CDR3 DNA sequence: TGCAGCGTTGAAGAAGTACAGGGTAGGAATGAGCAGTTCTTC.

About this clone itself: One end of the junction varies from germline; a read error may be responsible. CDR3 amino acids: CASSYLGTAGFF. CDR3 sequence (DNA): TGTGCCAGCAGCTACCTAGGGACAGCTGGTTTCTTC. V gene TRBV6-6 combines with J gene TRBJ2-7; 7 nucleotides match TRBD1. CDR3 length: 12 residues. Germline V gives CDR1 MNHNY, CDR2 SVGAGI (reference sequence).

The gene calls are TRBV7-2 and TRBJ2-7, with 10 bases aligning to TRBD2. CDR1 SGHTA and CDR2 FQGNSA come from the germline V gene. J was trimmed by 0 bases and V by 5 bases; bases with no gene match: 4. This CDR3 contains 15 residues. The CDR3 nucleotides are TGTGCCAGCAGCCCTAGCGGGAGCCCCTCCTACGAGCAGTACTTC. Protein sequence: CASSPSGSPSYEQYF.

This chain connects TRBV28 to TRBJ2-5; 9 nucleotides align to TRBD1. Germline-derived CDR1 and CDR2 are MDHEN and SYDVKM. V was pared by 2 bases and J by 4 bases, with 5 bases of the junction left unmatched. This CDR3 comprises 15 residues. CDR3 in amino acids: CASSLSRDRVETQYF. The CDR3 nucleotides are TGTGCCAGCAGTTTAAGCCGGGACAGGGTAGAGACCCAGTACTTC.

The chain employs TRBV9 and TRBJ2-3, with D uncertain. Germline CDR1 and CDR2: SGDLS and YYNGEE. The CDR3 has 14 amino acids. Between the trimmed V and J ends, which lost 7 bases and 2 bases, there was a span of 14 bases. The CDR3 loop reads CASEPNLTTDTQYF. DNA for the CDR3: TGTGCCAGCGAGCCGAACCTAACCACAGATACGCAGTATTTT.

V gene TRBV5-1 combines with J gene TRBJ2-3; 8 positions agree with TRBD2. Germline CDR1 reads SGHRS; CDR2 reads YFSETQ. The CDR3 is made up of 15 amino acids. J was trimmed by 5 bases and V by 6 bases; bases with no gene match: 11. CDR3 sequence (DNA): TGCGCCAGCAAAGCGGGAGAGGTCTTGGTAGATACGCAGTATTTT. It yields the protein CASKAGEVLVDTQYF.

V is TRBV3-1 (or the pseudogene TRBV3-2) and J is TRBJ2-7; D not resolved. The ends were cut back, 1 base at V and 5 bases at J, with 18 bases in the middle. CDR3 length equals 16 residues. CDR1 is LGHDT, CDR2 YNNKEL, per germline (reference sequence). Here the CDR3 reads CASSQVWRAGNNEQYF. Written as DNA, the CDR3 is TGTGCCAGCAGCCAAGTCTGGAGAGCCGGTAACAACGAGCAGTACTTC.

In this sample, this clone turned up a few times. This rearrangement joins TRBV2 to TRBJ2-3; 7 bases are a match to TRBD1. CDR3 length: 15 residues. CDR1 SNHLY and CDR2 FYNNEI come from the germline V gene. Germline trimming cut 7 bases from V and 2 bases from J; bases unmatched to any gene: 9. CDR3 in DNA: TGTGCCAGCAAAAAGGGACAGTTCAACACAGATACGCAGTATTTT. Amino acids: CASKKGQFNTDTQYF.

This chain joins TRBV5-1 and TRBJ2-2; tentative D call: TRBD1 (6 bases). This CDR3 region has 15 residues. The germline CDR1 and CDR2 sequences are SGHRS and YFSETQ. Trimming took 10 bases from V and 2 from J, leaving 18 bases between them. The CDR3 DNA reads TGCGCCGCAGGGGCAGAGGGACCAAACACCGGGGAGCTGTTTTTT. It codes for CAAGAEGPNTGELFF.

The chain has TRBV29-1 and TRBJ2-2; TRBD2 might be the D (5 bases). The CDR3 consists of 14 residues. V lost 3 bases and J lost 5, with 13 bases in between. Germline values: CDR1 SQVTM, CDR2 ANQGSEA. For the CDR3, the DNA is TGCAGCGTTGATGAGGGTCCAGAAACCGGGGAGCTGTTTTTT. Translated: CSVDEGPETGELFF.

This chain connects TRBV4-2 to TRBJ2-3; D not resolved. The CDR3 runs 14 residues. CDR1 is LGHNA, CDR2 YNFKEQ, per germline. Deletions cut 4 bases from V and 4 bases from J, with 12 bases between. The CDR3 is CASSPQAAPDTQYF. As DNA, the CDR3 is TGTGCCAGCAGCCCCCAGGCAGCCCCAGATACGCAGTATTTT.

The chain has TRBV24-1 and TRBJ1-2; 8 bases fit TRBD1. Germline trimming cut 5 bases from V and 1 base from J; bases unmatched to any gene: 5. Per the germline V gene, CDR1 is KGHDR and CDR2 is SFDVKD. The CDR3 has 15 amino acids. CDR3 sequence (DNA): TGTGCCACCAGTGGATCCGGACAGGGTAACTATGGCTACACCTTC. This sequence encodes CATSGSGQGNYGYTF.

This chain joins TRBV10-3 and TRBJ1-1; D is uncertain. Germline CDR1 and CDR2: ENHRY and SYGVKD. V lost 6 bases and J 1 base, leaving 15 bases between the germline ends. The length of the CDR3 is 15 residues. Here the CDR3 reads CAISKNNHQNTEAFF. The DNA for the CDR3 is TGTGCCATCAGCAAAAACAACCACCAGAACACTGAAGCTTTCTTT.

The V gene is TRBV4-1, the J gene TRBJ2-1; D is possibly TRBD2 (6 bases). Germline-derived CDR1 and CDR2 are MGHRA and YSYEKL. Trimming removed 1 base from V and 4 bases from J, with 14 bases in between. The CDR3 runs 16 residues. The CDR3 region is CASSQVGDLRYNEQFF. DNA of the CDR3: TGCGCCAGCAGCCAAGTCGGGGACTTGCGATACAATGAGCAGTTCTTC.